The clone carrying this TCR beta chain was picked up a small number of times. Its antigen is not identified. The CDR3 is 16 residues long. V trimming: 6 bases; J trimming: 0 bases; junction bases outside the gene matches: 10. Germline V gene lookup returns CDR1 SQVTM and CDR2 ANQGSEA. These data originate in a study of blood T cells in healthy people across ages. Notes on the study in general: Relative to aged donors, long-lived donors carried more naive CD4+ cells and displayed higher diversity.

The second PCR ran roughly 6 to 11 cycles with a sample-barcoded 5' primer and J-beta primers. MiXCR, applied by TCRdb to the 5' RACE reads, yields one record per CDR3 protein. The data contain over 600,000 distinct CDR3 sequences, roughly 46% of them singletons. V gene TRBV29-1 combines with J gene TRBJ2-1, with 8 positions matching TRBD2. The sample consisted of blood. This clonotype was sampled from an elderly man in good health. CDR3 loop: CSVTSGVSSSYNEQFF. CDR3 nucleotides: TGCAGCGTCACTAGCGGAGTCTCTAGCTCCTACAATGAGCAGTTCTTC.